The rows below give T cell receptor beta chains drawn from one sample of a study of CXCR3-negative and CXCR3-positive naive CD8 T cells. From the 5' RACE reads, TCRdb lists one entry per CDR3 protein and no DNA. The sample table includes some 150,000 distinct CDR3 sequences. The sequenced sample was naive CXCR3+ CD8+ T cells from blood. The receptors stem from a human donor in good health. Some clones in this sample may be carry-over from other donors' samples. The CDR3 runs from the conserved cysteine through the conserved F or W.

v_gene	j_gene	CDR3aa
TRBV29-1	TRBJ1-5	CSVYDGSNQPQHF
TRBV28	TRBJ2-6	CASSPRQSSGANVLTF
TRBV5-1	TRBJ2-1	CASSLASGGSYNEQFF
TRBV18	TRBJ1-2	CASSPPIAYGYTF
TRBV9	TRBJ2-5	CASSAYGTSQETQYF
TRBV12-3/TRBV12-4	TRBJ2-7	CASTHSIGPYEQYF
TRBV24-1	TRBJ2-2	CATSDFPGELFF
TRBV7-9	TRBJ2-1	CASSLEGTINEQFF
TRBV5-1	TRBJ2-2	CASSLPTAGQGSGTGELFF
TRBV9	TRBJ1-6	CASSGGQGPNSPLHF
TRBV13	TRBJ2-7	CASSPGNYEQYF